These 19 T cell receptor beta chains share one sample of origin, sequenced in a study of blood T cell repertoires in COVID-19. The assay was immunoSEQ multiplex PCR, and TCRdb's table has in-frame clones only and misses some. The table records some 190,000 clones, roughly nine tenths of them present only once. The sample taken for sequencing was PBMCs or T cells enriched from blood (not recorded which). These receptor sequences come from a woman aged 35 to 49 with acute COVID-19.

The rearrangement links TRBV5-6 to TRBJ2-2; 7 bases are a match to TRBD1. J gave up 0 bases and V 4 bases, and 9 bases lay outside the gene matches. This CDR3 has 17 residues. Germline V gene sequence: CDR1 SGHDT, CDR2 YYEEEE. The CDR3 region is CASSPWTGPPNTGELFF. The CDR3 nucleotides are TGTGCCAGCAGCCCTTGGACAGGACCGCCGAACACCGGGGAGCTGTTTTTT.

CDR3 region: CASSYRPYNEQFF. CDR3 DNA sequence: TGTGCCAGCAGTTACCGTCCCTACAATGAGCAGTTCTTC. V gene TRBV6-6 combines with J gene TRBJ2-1; D not resolved. V lost 2 bases, J lost 2 bases, and 4 bases lay in between. In germline, CDR1 is MNHNY, CDR2 SVGAGI (reference sequence). CDR3 size: 13 residues.

The chain couples TRBV2 to TRBJ2-5; possibly TRBD1 for D (5 bases). The V gene lost 7 bases and the J gene lost 1 base, with 10 bases spanning the gap. This CDR3 is built from 13 residues. Germline CDR1 is SNHLY and CDR2 is FYNNEI. The CDR3 spells CASIQDSQETQYF. DNA of the CDR3: TGTGCCAGCATTCAAGACAGCCAAGAGACCCAGTACTTC. The full variable domain, in which reference TRBV2 and TRBJ2-5 provide the parts outside the CDR3, is EPEVTQTPSHQVTQMGQEVILRCVPISNHLYFYWYRQILGQKVEFLVSFYNNEISEKSEIFDDQFSVERPDGSNFTLKIRSTKLEDSAMYFCASIQDSQETQYFGPGTRLLVL.

This rearrangement joins TRBV5-6 to TRBJ1-1; 8 bases align to TRBD1. The germline CDR1 and CDR2 sequences are SGHDT and YYEEEE. The CDR3 loop spans 13 amino acids. The J segment lost 4 bases and the V segment lost 3 bases, leaving 2 bases of the junction unmatched. The CDR3 protein is CASSSTGVTEAFF. The CDR3 bases are TGTGCCAGCAGCTCGACAGGGGTCACTGAAGCTTTCTTT.

The chain couples TRBV7-3 to TRBJ2-1; tentatively, D is TRBD2 (6 bases). Germline V gene lookup returns CDR1 SGHTA and CDR2 FQGTGA. The CDR3 has 13 amino acids. Trimming stripped 2 bases from V and 7 bases from J, with 9 bases between. CDR3 loop: CASSLFAGNEQFF. Here the CDR3 DNA reads TGTGCCAGCAGCTTATTCGCGGGAAATGAGCAGTTCTTC.

The chain combines TRBV6-5 with TRBJ2-7; 7 bases map to TRBD1. Trimming at V came to 4 bases and at J to 2 bases, leaving 5 bases not matched to a gene. This CDR3 has 14 amino acids. CDR1 and CDR2 from the germline V gene are MNHEY and SVGAGI. The CDR3 DNA reads as TGTGCCAGCAGTTCACCTGACAGGGCCTACGAGCAGTACTTC. It is translated as CASSSPDRAYEQYF.

The rearrangement links TRBV18 to TRBJ1-6, with TRBD1 matching over 9 bases. The CDR3 extends over 15 amino acids. Trimming took 6 bases from V and 6 from J; bases not matched to a gene: 6. Germline V gene lookup returns CDR1 KGHSH and CDR2 LQKENI. DNA for the CDR3: TGTGCCAGCTCGTACCGGGACAGGGTTAATTCACCCCTCCACTTT. The encoded protein is CASSYRDRVNSPLHF. Full variable domain (missing parts from reference TRBV18 and TRBJ1-6): NAGVMQNPRHLVRRRGQEARLRCSPMKGHSHVYWYRQLPEEGLKFMVYLQKENIIDESGMPKERFSAEFPKEGPSILRIQQVVRGDSAAYFCASSYRDRVNSPLHFGNGTRLTVT.

The chain employs TRBV4-1 and TRBJ1-6, with D possibly TRBD1 on 5 matching bases. The germline CDR1 and CDR2 sequences are MGHRA and YSYEKL. This CDR3 contains 14 residues. Trimming took 4 bases from V and 9 from J, leaving 13 bases between them. CDR3 bases: TGCGCCAGCAGCCCCCAGGGTGATGGTTCACCCCTCCACTTT. This sequence encodes CASSPQGDGSPLHF.

V is TRBV6-5 and J is TRBJ2-7, with D possibly matching TRBD1 (6 bases). This CDR3 spans 16 amino acids. The germline V gene encodes CDR1 MNHEY and CDR2 SVGAGI. The V and J ends lost 0 bases and 5 bases respectively, with 17 bases between them. In DNA, the CDR3 is TGTGCCAGCAGTTACTCGAAGGGGGAGCGCCCCCACGAGCAGTACTTC. This gives the protein CASSYSKGERPHEQYF.

The chain joins TRBV19 to TRBJ2-1; 10 bases match TRBD2. The CDR3 runs to 18 residues. Germline-derived CDR1 and CDR2 are LNHDA and SQIVND (reference sequence). The ends lost 0 bases at V and 3 bases at J; junction bases unmatched: 8. Here the CDR3 reads CASSIDSGGPRLYNEQFF. DNA for the CDR3: TGTGCCAGTAGTATAGATAGCGGGGGGCCCCGCCTCTACAATGAGCAGTTCTTC. The entire variable domain, with the rest obtained from reference TRBV19 and TRBJ2-1, is as follows: DGGITQSPKYLFRKEGQNVTLSCEQNLNHDAMYWYRQDPGQGLRLIYYSQIVNDFQKGDIAEGYSVSREKKESFPLTVTSAQKNPTAFYLCASSIDSGGPRLYNEQFFGPGTRLTVL.

This chain uses TRBV5-1 with TRBJ2-3; 8 bases map to TRBD1. The CDR3 has 15 amino acids. With V trimmed by 4 bases and J by 3 bases, 7 bases remained unmatched. Germline CDR1 reads SGHRS; CDR2 reads YFSETQ. In nucleotides, the CDR3 is TGCGCCAGCAGCGTAGGACAGGGTTGGACAGATACGCAGTATTTT. It is translated as CASSVGQGWTDTQYF.

V is TRBV9 and J is TRBJ2-3; TRBD2 aligns across 7 bases. The CDR3 loop spans 18 amino acids. V shed 0 bases and J 0 bases; nucleotides not matched to a gene: 10. Germline-derived CDR1 and CDR2 are SGDLS and YYNGEE. The CDR3 region has the DNA TGTGCCAGCAGCGTAGAGGGGCTAGGAGCGGGGAGCACAGATACGCAGTATTTT. Its protein product is CASSVEGLGAGSTDTQYF.

The chain joins TRBV7-3 to TRBJ2-7, with D possibly matching TRBD1 (6 bases). CDR3 size: 15 residues. Trimming cost V 2 bases and J 4 bases, with 15 bases left between them. The germline gives CDR1 SGHTA, CDR2 FQGTGA. CDR3 sequence reads: CASSLGAGVLYEQYF. The CDR3 coding sequence is TGTGCCAGCAGCTTAGGGGCAGGGGTATTGTACGAGCAGTACTTC.

The chain joins TRBV2 to TRBJ1-4; 8 bases match TRBD1. Looked up from germline, CDR1 is SNHLY and CDR2 is FYNNEI. The J segment lost 0 bases and the V segment lost 6 bases, leaving 0 bases of the junction unmatched. The CDR3 covers 14 residues. CDR3 in DNA: TGTGCCAGCAGACAGGGGGCAACTAATGAAAAACTGTTTTTT. Residues: CASRQGATNEKLFF.

V gene TRBV7-3 combines with J gene TRBJ2-3; D may be TRBD1 (6 bases). From germline, CDR1 is SGHTA and CDR2 FQGTGA. Trimming pared 1 base from V and 4 bases from J, leaving 24 bases between. The CDR3 is 19 residues long. Here the CDR3 reads CASSLSPDSPTLYSDTQYF. The DNA for the CDR3 is TGTGCCAGCAGCTTAAGCCCGGACAGTCCAACACTATACTCAGATACGCAGTATTTT.

The chain links TRBV5-6 to TRBJ1-5, with TRBD1 as a possible D gene (6 bases). Germline CDR1 is SGHDT and CDR2 is YYEEEE. This CDR3 is built from 16 residues. Trimming took 4 bases from V and 5 from J, leaving 19 bases between them. The CDR3 loop reads CASSRGGQGEYQPQHF. DNA of the CDR3: TGTGCCAGCAGCCGAGGGGGACAAGGAGAGTATCAGCCCCAGCATTTT.

This clone was detected ten times or more. The chain employs TRBV18 and TRBJ2-2; 10 bases map to TRBD1. The V gene end was trimmed by 2 bases and the J gene end by 1 base; junction bases not matched to a gene: 4. CDR3 length: 17 residues. CDR1 and CDR2 (germline): KGHSH, LQKENI. In DNA, the CDR3 is TGTGCCAGCTCACCAGACAGGGGGCTCCTGAACACCGGGGAGCTGTTTTTT. This sequence encodes CASSPDRGLLNTGELFF.

This chain joins TRBV3-1 (or the pseudogene TRBV3-2) and TRBJ1-1, with a weak D call TRBD1 (6 bases). Germline V gives CDR1 LGHDT, CDR2 YNNKEL (reference sequence). This CDR3 region has 15 residues. V was pared by 2 bases and J by 3 bases, with 13 bases between. The CDR3 spells CASSQSGAQYTEAFF. CDR3 nucleotide sequence: TGTGCCAGCAGCCAATCAGGGGCCCAATACACTGAAGCTTTCTTT.

The V and J genes are TRBV19 and TRBJ1-5; unclear D gene. The V and J ends lost 3 bases and 6 bases respectively, with 12 bases between them. The CDR3 runs 14 residues. Germline V gene lookup returns CDR1 LNHDA and CDR2 SQIVND (reference sequence). The CDR3 DNA follows: TGTGCCAGTAGTATGGGCGGGTGGGGTCAGCCCCAGCATTTT. It yields the protein CASSMGGWGQPQHF.